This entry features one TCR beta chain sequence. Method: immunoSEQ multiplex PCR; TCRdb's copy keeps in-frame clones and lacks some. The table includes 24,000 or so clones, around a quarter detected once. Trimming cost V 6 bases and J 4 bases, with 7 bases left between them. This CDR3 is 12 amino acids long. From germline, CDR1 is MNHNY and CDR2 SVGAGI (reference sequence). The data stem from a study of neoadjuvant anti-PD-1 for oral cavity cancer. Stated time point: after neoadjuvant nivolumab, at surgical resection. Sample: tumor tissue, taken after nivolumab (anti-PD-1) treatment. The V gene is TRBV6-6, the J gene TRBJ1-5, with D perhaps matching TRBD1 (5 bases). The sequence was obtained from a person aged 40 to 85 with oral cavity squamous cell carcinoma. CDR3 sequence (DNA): TGTGCCAGCAGCCAGGGAAATCAGCCCCAGCATTTT. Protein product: CASSQGNQPQHF.